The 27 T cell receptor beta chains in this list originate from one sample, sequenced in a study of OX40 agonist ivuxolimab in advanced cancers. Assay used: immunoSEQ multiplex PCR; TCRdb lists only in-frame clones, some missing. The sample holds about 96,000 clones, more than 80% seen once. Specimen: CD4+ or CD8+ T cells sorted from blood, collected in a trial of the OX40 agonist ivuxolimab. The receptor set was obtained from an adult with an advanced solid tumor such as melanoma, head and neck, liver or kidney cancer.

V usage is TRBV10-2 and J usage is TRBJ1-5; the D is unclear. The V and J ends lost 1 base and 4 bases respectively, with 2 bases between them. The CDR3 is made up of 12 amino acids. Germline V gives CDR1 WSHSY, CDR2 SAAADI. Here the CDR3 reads CASSELNQPQHF. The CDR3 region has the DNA TGCGCCAGCAGTGAGTTAAATCAGCCCCAGCATTTT.

CDR3 in amino acids: CARTTGLAGTTDTQYF. CDR3 nucleotide sequence: TGTGCCAGAACAACGGGACTAGCGGGAACCACAGATACGCAGTATTTT. This chain uses TRBV2 with TRBJ2-3, with TRBD2 matching over 13 bases. Trimming cost V 9 bases and J 2 bases; bases outside gene matches: 8. The CDR3 has 16 amino acids. CDR1 and CDR2 (germline): SNHLY, FYNNEI.

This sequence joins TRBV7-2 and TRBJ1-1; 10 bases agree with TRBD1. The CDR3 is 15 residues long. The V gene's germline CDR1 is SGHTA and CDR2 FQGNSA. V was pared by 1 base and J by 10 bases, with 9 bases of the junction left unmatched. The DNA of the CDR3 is TGTGCCAGCAGCTTAGGCAGACAGGGGGCGGGGGTAGCTTTCTTT. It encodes CASSLGRQGAGVAFF.

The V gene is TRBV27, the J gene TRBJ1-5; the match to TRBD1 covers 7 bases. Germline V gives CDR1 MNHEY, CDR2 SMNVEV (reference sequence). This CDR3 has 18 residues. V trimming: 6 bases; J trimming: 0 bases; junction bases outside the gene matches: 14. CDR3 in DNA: TGTGCCAGCAGACGGTCGGGGACAGCGTTTGGTAGCAATCAGCCCCAGCATTTT. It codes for CASRRSGTAFGSNQPQHF.

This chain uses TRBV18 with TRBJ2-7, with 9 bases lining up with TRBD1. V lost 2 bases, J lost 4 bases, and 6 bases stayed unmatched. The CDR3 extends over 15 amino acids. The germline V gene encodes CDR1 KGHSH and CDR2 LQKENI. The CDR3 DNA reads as TGTGCCAGCTCACCATTGGACAGGGGTCCTTACGAGCAGTACTTC. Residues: CASSPLDRGPYEQYF.

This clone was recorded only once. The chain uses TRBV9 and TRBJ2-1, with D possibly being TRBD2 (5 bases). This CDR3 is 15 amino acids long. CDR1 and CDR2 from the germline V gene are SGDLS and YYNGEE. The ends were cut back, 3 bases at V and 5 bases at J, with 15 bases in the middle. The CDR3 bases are TGTGCCAGCAGCGATCACGGGGTTCGGCACAATGAGCAGTTCTTC. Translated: CASSDHGVRHNEQFF.

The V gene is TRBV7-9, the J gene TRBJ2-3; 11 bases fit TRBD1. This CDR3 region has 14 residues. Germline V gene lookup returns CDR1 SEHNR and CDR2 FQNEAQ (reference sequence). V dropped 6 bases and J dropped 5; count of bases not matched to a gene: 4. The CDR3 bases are TGTGCCAGCAGTTGGACAGGGGGCATAGATACGCAGTATTTT. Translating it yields CASSWTGGIDTQYF. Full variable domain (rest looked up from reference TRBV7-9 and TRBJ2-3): DTGVSQNPRHKITKRGQNVTFRCDPISEHNRLYWYRQTLGQGPEFLTYFQNEAQLEKSRLLSDRFSAERPKGSFSTLEIQRTEQGDSAMYLCASSWTGGIDTQYFGPGTRLTVL.

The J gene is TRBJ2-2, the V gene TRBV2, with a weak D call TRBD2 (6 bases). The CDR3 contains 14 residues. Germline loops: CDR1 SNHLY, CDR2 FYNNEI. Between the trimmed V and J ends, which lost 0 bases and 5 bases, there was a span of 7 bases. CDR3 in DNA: TGTGCCAGCAGTGAAGCGGGGGGAACCGGGGAGCTGTTTTTT. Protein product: CASSEAGGTGELFF.

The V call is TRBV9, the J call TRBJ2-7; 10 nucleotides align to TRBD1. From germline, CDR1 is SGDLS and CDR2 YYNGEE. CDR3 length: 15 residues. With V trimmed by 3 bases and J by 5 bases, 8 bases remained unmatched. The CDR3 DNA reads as TGTGCCAGCAGCGGGTCAAGGACAGGGGGGAACGAGCAGTACTTC. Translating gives CASSGSRTGGNEQYF.

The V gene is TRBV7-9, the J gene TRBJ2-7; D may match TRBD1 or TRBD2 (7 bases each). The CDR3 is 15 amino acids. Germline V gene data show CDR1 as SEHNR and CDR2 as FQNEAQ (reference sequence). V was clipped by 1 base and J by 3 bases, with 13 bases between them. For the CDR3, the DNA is TGTGCCAGCAGCTTAGTGGCAGGGGGGGTCTACGAGCAGTACTTC. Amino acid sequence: CASSLVAGGVYEQYF.

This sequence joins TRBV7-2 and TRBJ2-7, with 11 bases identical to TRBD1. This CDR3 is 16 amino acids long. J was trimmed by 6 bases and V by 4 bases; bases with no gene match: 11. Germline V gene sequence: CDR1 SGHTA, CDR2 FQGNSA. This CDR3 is CASSSPRDRGILEQYF. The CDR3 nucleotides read TGTGCCAGCAGCTCACCCCGGGACAGGGGGATCCTCGAGCAGTACTTC.

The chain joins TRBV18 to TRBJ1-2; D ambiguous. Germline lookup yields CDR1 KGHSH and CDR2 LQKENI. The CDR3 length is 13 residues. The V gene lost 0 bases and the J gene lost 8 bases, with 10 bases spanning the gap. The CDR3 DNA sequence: TGTGCCAGCTCACCACCCGTCGGCGGAGGCTACACCTTC. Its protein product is CASSPPVGGGYTF.

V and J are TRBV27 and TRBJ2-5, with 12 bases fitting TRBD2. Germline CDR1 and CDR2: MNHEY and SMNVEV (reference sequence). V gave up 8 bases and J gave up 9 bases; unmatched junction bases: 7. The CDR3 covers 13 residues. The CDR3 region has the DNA TGTGCCAGCGGTGCTCTAGCGGGGGGGGCCCAGTACTTC. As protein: CASGALAGGAQYF.

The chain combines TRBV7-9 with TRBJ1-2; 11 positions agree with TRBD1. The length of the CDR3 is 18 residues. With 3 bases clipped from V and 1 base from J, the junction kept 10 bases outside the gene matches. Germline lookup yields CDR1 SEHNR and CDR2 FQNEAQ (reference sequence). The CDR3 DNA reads TGTGCCAGCAGCTTCCCTTGGACAGGGGGCGCGGTTAACTATGGCTACACCTTC. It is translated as CASSFPWTGGAVNYGYTF.

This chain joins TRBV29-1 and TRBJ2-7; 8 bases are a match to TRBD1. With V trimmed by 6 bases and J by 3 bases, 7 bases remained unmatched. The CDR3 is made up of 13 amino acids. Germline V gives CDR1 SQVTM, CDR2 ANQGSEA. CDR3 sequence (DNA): TGCAGCGTGTGGGTAGGACAGGGCTACGAGCAGTACTTC. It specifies CSVWVGQGYEQYF.

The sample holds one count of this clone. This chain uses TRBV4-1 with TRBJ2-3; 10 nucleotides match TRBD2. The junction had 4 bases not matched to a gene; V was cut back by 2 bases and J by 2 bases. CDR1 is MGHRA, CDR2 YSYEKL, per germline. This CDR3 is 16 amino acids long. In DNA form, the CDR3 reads TGCGCCAGCAGCCAAAATAGCGGGGGGACCACAGATACGCAGTATTTT. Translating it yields CASSQNSGGTTDTQYF.

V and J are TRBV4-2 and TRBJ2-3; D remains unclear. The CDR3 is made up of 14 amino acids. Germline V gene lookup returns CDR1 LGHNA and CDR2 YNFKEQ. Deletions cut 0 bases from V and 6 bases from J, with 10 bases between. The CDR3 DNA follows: TGTGCCAGCAGCCAAGAACACGGTGGGGATACGCAGTATTTT. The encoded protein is CASSQEHGGDTQYF.

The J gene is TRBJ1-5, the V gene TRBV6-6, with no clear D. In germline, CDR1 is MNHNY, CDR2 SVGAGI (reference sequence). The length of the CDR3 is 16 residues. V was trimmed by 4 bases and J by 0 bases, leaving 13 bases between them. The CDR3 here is CASSSISPNSNQPQHF. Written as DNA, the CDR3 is TGTGCCAGCAGTTCCATCTCACCAAATAGCAATCAGCCCCAGCATTTT.

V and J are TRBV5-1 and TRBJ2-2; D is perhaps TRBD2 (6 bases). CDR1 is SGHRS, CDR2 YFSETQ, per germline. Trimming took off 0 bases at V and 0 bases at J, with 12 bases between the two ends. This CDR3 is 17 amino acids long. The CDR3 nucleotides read TGCGCCAGCAGCTTGGCCCTTGGCGGGACGAACACCGGGGAGCTGTTTTTT. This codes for CASSLALGGTNTGELFF.

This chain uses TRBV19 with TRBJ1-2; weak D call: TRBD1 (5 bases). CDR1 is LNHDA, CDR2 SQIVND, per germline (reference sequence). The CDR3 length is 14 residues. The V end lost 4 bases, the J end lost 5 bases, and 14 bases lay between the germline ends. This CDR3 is CASSKGASSYGYTF. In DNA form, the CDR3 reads TGTGCCAGTAGTAAAGGGGCTTCTTCGTATGGCTACACCTTC.

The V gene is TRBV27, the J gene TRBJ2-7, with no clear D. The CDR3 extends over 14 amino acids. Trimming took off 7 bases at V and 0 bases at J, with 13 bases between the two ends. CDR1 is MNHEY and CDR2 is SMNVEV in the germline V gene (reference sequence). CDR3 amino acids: CASTPGMGSYEQYF. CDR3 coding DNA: TGTGCCAGCACCCCCGGCATGGGCTCCTACGAGCAGTACTTC.

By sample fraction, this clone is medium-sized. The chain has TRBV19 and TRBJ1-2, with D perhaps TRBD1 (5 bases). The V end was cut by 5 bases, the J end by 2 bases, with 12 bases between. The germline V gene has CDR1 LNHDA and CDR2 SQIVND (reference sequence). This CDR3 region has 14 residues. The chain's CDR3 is CASSYRDPNYGYTF. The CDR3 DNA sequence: TGTGCCAGTAGTTACCGGGACCCGAACTATGGCTACACCTTC.

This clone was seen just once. CDR3 bases: TGTGCCAGCAGCCGACAGGGAGGAAACACCATATATTTT. This translates into CASSRQGGNTIYF. The chain links TRBV6-1 to TRBJ1-3; 7 bases map to TRBD1. CDR1 and CDR2 from the germline V gene are MNHNS and SASEGT. This CDR3 comprises 13 residues. V was pared by 6 bases and J by 4 bases, with 3 bases of the junction left unmatched.

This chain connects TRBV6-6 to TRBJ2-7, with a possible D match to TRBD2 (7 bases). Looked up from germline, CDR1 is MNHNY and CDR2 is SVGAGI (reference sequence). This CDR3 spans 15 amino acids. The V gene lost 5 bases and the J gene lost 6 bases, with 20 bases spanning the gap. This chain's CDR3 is CASSQREGGGSEQYF. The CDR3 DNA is TGTGCCAGCAGTCAAAGAGAGGGGGGGGGTTCCGAGCAGTACTTC.

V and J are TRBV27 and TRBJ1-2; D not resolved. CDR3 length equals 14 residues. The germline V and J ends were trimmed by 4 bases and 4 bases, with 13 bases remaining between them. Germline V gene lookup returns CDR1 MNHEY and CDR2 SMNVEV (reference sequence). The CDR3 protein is CASSSNSEFYGYTF. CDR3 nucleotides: TGTGCCAGCAGTTCTAACAGCGAATTCTATGGCTACACCTTC.

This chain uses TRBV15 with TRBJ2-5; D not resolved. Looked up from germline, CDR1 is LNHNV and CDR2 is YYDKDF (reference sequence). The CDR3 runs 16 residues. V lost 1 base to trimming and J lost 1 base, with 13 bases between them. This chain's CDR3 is CATSRGGLGGQETQYF. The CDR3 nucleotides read TGTGCCACCAGCAGAGGCGGCTTAGGCGGCCAAGAGACCCAGTACTTC.

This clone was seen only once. CDR3 in DNA: TGTGCCAGCAGTCTTGGACTAGCCAATGAGCAGTTCTTC. Amino acid sequence: CASSLGLANEQFF. V is TRBV27 and J is TRBJ2-1; 8 positions agree with TRBD2. The length of the CDR3 is 13 residues. Germline V gene lookup returns CDR1 MNHEY and CDR2 SMNVEV (reference sequence). Trimming removed 5 bases from V and 6 bases from J; junction bases left unmatched: 3.